The clone carrying this T cell receptor beta chain was observed a few times. The source of the sample is a study of T cell clones after liver transplantation. Study background: Standard immunosuppression, with no induction, continued until 12-24 months after transplant. Patients counted as tolerant after at least one year off all immunosuppression, enzymes not exceeding twice normal.

Method: immunoSEQ multiplex PCR; TCRdb's copy keeps in-frame clones and lacks some. The sample contains under 55,000 clones, 85% to 90% of which appear only once. This sample comprised CD8+ T cells from blood, obtained 12 months after liver transplant. The sequence came from a human patient who received a liver transplant. A subset of T cells may come from the graft donor.

CDR3 nucleotide sequence: TGTGCCAGCAGTTTATTAGGGGAAGCTTTCTTT. Its translation: CASSLLGEAFF. This rearrangement joins TRBV27 to TRBJ1-1; D unclear. This CDR3 spans 11 amino acids. V lost 1 base, J lost 8 bases, and 5 bases lay in between. Germline loops: CDR1 MNHEY, CDR2 SMNVEV (reference sequence).